The clone carrying this T cell receptor beta chain was detected a few times. Its antigen is not identified. The CDR3 consists of 15 residues. Trimming removed 6 bases from V and 3 bases from J; junction bases left unmatched: 11. Germline CDR1 MNHEY, CDR2 SVGEGT. Amplification targeted TCR beta CDR3 regions from RNA transcripts. With the HTBI primer set, the TCR CDR3 went through a first round of RT-PCR. TCRdb used MiXCR to reprocess the multiplex PCR reads, holding one entry per CDR3 protein. The sample includes hundreds of thousands of distinct CDR3 sequences, just under 20% of them seen just once. The sample belongs to a study of T cells in Graves' hyperthyroidism and ophthalmopathy. Study conclusions and caveats: Ophthalmopathy was identified by the model a median 6.5 months ahead of onset.

The TCR comes from a man aged 35 to 55 with Graves' ophthalmopathy. The sequenced material came from blood. The chain uses TRBV6-2 or TRBV6-3 and TRBJ2-7; 7 nucleotides line up with TRBD2. The CDR3 is CASSPWGTGGYEQYF. The CDR3 nucleotides read TGTGCCAGCAGCCCCTGGGGGACGGGGGGCTACGAGCAGTACTTC.